This TCR beta chain was found in a study of T cells after yellow fever vaccination. The study, taken as a whole, reports: The booster saw the reappearance of most primary-vaccination clones (about 95% CD4, 80% to 90% CD8). Relatively few clonotypes were ones that appeared in both CD4 and CD8 compartments. Though it reached lower strength, the secondary response hit its peak faster, day 5 versus 15.

A 5'RACE template-switching step, the method used to make TCR cDNA, added a universal primer site and UMIs. A single record per CDR3 protein comes from TCRdb applying MiXCR to the 5' RACE reads. Of around 600,000 distinct CDR3 sequences detected, roughly an eighth appear once; the ten largest clones hold about 15%. This clonotype turned up a few times. Its antigen remains unknown. This CDR3 has 13 amino acids. V was clipped by 8 bases and J by 3 bases, with 12 bases between them. CDR1 is MNHNY, CDR2 SVGAGI, per germline (reference sequence). The clonotype originates from a man aged 30 to 45 who received the YFV17D yellow fever vaccine. Material: PBMCs, obtained on the day of the yellow fever booster vaccination. The chain joins TRBV6-6 to TRBJ2-3, with D perhaps matching TRBD2 (5 bases). The CDR3 DNA reads TGTGCCAGCGGGGAGAGGACGACAGATACGCAGTATTTT. Translated, it gives CASGERTTDTQYF.